This T cell receptor (beta chain) came from a study of blood T cell repertoires in COVID-19. Study at large: Samples taken during acute and convalescent COVID-19 were collected in the United States, Italy and Spain. The cDNA or gDNA used as material had been derived from T cells, B-cell-depleted T cells, or PBMCs.

The CDR3 consists of 16 residues. Looked up from germline, CDR1 is SNHLY and CDR2 is FYNNEI. V was trimmed by 1 base and J by 6 bases, leaving 13 bases between them. This clone has only one observation. Per the study methods: Nucleated cell counts were estimated from reference gene primer amplification. Using immunoSEQ multiplex PCR, the repertoire was profiled, and TCRdb retains in-frame clones only, with some absent. The V and J calls and clone size were taken over from that table, and D and trimming were inferred from the DNA. The repertoire holds about 140,000 clones, with 80% to 90% as singletons.

The chain links TRBV2 to TRBJ1-6; maybe TRBD1 (5 bases). Material: peripheral blood. The sequence was obtained from an elderly woman with acute or convalescent COVID-19. The CDR3 region has the DNA TGTGCCAGCAGTGAAGTCCAGGGCAAAACTAATTCACCCCTCCACTTT. Translation: CASSEVQGKTNSPLHF.